These T cell receptor beta chains were read from a single sample in a study of blood T cell repertoires in COVID-19. TCRdb's table, derived via immunoSEQ multiplex PCR, lists solely in-frame clones and lacks some. The profile shows hundreds of thousands of clones, over 80% of them singletons. Sequenced: PBMCs or T cells enriched from blood (not recorded which). These receptor sequences come from a man in his fifties or sixties who had been exposed to COVID-19. Both conserved end residues are part of each CDR3. The D gene is left open where the match is weak. A clone size is listed for some rows: how often the clone was seen (once, few, many), or a class if it is expanded.

d_call: .
j_call: TRBJ1-4
v_call: TRBV18
clone_size: .
cdr3_nt: TGTGCCAGCTCACCTCAGGGGACAACTAATGAAAAACTGTTTTTT
cdr3_aa: CASSPQGTTNEKLFF

d_call: .
j_call: TRBJ1-4
v_call: TRBV10-3
clone_size: .
cdr3_nt: TGTGCCATCAGTGAGTCGTATGCAACTAATGAAAAACTGTTTTTT
cdr3_aa: CAISESYATNEKLFF

d_call: TRBD1
j_call: TRBJ2-7
v_call: TRBV7-2
clone_size: .
cdr3_nt: TGTGCCAGCAGATCGGGACAGGCTGCCTCCTACGAGCAGTACTTC
cdr3_aa: CASRSGQAASYEQYF

d_call: .
j_call: TRBJ1-2
v_call: TRBV15
clone_size: .
cdr3_nt: TGTGCCACCAGCAGAGATCCCCTGGCGGATGGCTACACCTTC
cdr3_aa: CATSRDPLADGYTF

d_call: .
j_call: TRBJ1-5
v_call: TRBV18
clone_size: .
cdr3_nt: TGTGCCAGCTCACTACTGGACAGTAATCAGCCCCAGCATTTT
cdr3_aa: CASSLLDSNQPQHF

d_call: TRBD2
j_call: TRBJ2-1
v_call: TRBV6-5
clone_size: .
cdr3_nt: TGTGCCAGCAGAGGATCCTCGCGGGAGACTGAGCAGTTCTTC
cdr3_aa: CASRGSSRETEQFF

d_call: .
j_call: TRBJ1-2
v_call: TRBV2
clone_size: few
cdr3_nt: TGTGCCAGCAGTGGGCTAGGTTATGGCTACACCTTC
cdr3_aa: CASSGLGYGYTF

d_call: TRBD1
j_call: TRBJ1-1
v_call: TRBV5-1
clone_size: .
cdr3_nt: TGCGCCAGCAGCTCGACGCCCCACAGGGGCCCGAACACTGAAGCTTTCTTT
cdr3_aa: CASSSTPHRGPNTEAFF

d_call: .
j_call: TRBJ1-4
v_call: TRBV20-1
clone_size: .
cdr3_nt: TGCAGTGCTAGTGGGAGGGGGGGAGAAAAACTGTTTTTT
cdr3_aa: CSASGRGGEKLFF

d_call: .
j_call: TRBJ2-2
v_call: TRBV12-3/TRBV12-4
clone_size: .
cdr3_nt: TGTGCCAGCAGTCTTTGGACAGGGGAGCTGTTTTTT
cdr3_aa: CASSLWTGELFF

d_call: .
j_call: TRBJ1-5
v_call: TRBV2
clone_size: .
cdr3_nt: TGTGCCAGCAGTGGCAGGAACCGTAATCAGCCCCAGCATTTT
cdr3_aa: CASSGRNRNQPQHF

d_call: TRBD1
j_call: TRBJ1-1
v_call: TRBV7-9
clone_size: few
cdr3_nt: TGTGCCAGCAGCTTCCGGGACAGGGTGAACACTGAAGCTTTCTTT
cdr3_aa: CASSFRDRVNTEAFF

d_call: TRBD2
j_call: TRBJ2-1
v_call: TRBV4-2
clone_size: .
cdr3_nt: TGTGCCAGCAGCCAAGCCCCTAGCGGGGCCTCGGATGAGCAGTTCTTC
cdr3_aa: CASSQAPSGASDEQFF

d_call: TRBD1
j_call: TRBJ2-7
v_call: TRBV14
clone_size: .
cdr3_nt: TGTGCCAGCAGCCAGCGGGACAGGGACTACGAGCAGTACTTC
cdr3_aa: CASSQRDRDYEQYF

d_call: .
j_call: TRBJ2-7
v_call: TRBV18
clone_size: once
cdr3_nt: TGTGCCAGCTCACCAGGGCATTCCTACGAGCAGTACTTC
cdr3_aa: CASSPGHSYEQYF

d_call: TRBD2
j_call: TRBJ2-1
v_call: TRBV11-2
clone_size: .
cdr3_nt: TGTGCCAGCAGCTTATCGGCTAGCGGGGAAGTAAGAAGATACAATGAGCAGTTCTTC
cdr3_aa: CASSLSASGEVRRYNEQFF

d_call: .
j_call: TRBJ1-3
v_call: TRBV29-1
clone_size: .
cdr3_nt: TGCAGCGTTGAGGGGGGTGGTACGGCTGGAAACACCATATATTTT
cdr3_aa: CSVEGGGTAGNTIYF